What follows describes a single T cell receptor (beta chain). Its specificity is unknown. The Oncomine TCR Beta short-read assay was applied to DNA of cultured CD4+ T cells. TCRdb fed the PCR reads into MiXCR, producing one record per CDR3 protein. The sample gives about 8,500 distinct CDR3 sequences, about 50% of which show up once; 6% to 8.5% is in the top ten. Trimming shortened V by 4 bases and J by 0 bases, and 15 bases separated the two germline ends. CDR1 and CDR2 from the germline V gene are SQVTM and ANQGSEA. The CDR3 spans 15 residues. The sample's treatment: roughly 11-day PBMC culture with coronavirus spike peptide pools or control peptides (ViraFEST assay). This sample is drawn from a study of vaccination and CD4 T cells after COVID-19. About the study: The convalescent population consisted of six males and four females, two of whom were of Hispanic ethnicity. Between diagnosis and the drawing of post-COVID samples lay a median roughly 91 days (range 35 to 161).

This receptor was obtained from a human donor who had recovered from COVID-19. The sequenced material came from CD4+ T cells from blood, cultured in vitro. The chain uses TRBV29-1 and TRBJ1-2; weak D call: TRBD1 (5 bases). The DNA of the CDR3 is TGCAGCGTTGGGGCAAACAGGAGAACTAACTATGGCTACACCTTC. Protein product: CSVGANRRTNYGYTF.